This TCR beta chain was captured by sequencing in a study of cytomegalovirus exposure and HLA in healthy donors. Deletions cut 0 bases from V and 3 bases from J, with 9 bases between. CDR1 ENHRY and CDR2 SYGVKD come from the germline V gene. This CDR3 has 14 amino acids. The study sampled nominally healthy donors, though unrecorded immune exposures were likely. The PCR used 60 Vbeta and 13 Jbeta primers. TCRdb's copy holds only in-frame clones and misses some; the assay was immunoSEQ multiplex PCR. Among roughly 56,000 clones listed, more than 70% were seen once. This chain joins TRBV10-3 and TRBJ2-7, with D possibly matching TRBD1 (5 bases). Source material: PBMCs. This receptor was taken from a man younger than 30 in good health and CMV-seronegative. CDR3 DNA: TGTGCCATCAGTGAGTCGGGGCAGGGCTACGAGCAGTACTTC. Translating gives CAISESGQGYEQYF.